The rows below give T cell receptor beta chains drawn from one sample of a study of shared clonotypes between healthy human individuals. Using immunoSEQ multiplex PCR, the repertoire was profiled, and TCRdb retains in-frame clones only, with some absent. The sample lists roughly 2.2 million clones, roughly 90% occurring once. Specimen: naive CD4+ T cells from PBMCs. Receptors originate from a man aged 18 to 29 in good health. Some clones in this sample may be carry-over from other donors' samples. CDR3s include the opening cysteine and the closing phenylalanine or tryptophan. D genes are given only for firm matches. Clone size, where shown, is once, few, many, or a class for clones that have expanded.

TGTGCCAGCAGCGCCGGCGCTCCTTCCTACAATGAGCAGTTCTTC CASSAGAPSYNEQFF TRBV7-9 - 15 - TRBJ2-1
TGTGCCAGCAGCCCCCTGGGGGAGGGCACAGATACGCAGTATTTT CASSPLGEGTDTQYF TRBV14 - 15 - TRBJ2-3
TGTGCCAGCAGTTACTCGGGGACAGGGTACAATGAGCAGTTCTTC CASSYSGTGYNEQFF TRBV6-6 - 15 TRBD1 TRBJ2-1
TGTGCCATCAGTGAGTCGAGTAGGGGGATCGGTACTGAAGCTTTCTTT CAISESSRGIGTEAFF TRBV10-3 once 16 - TRBJ1-1
TGTGCCACCAGCAGAGCCAGGACAGCCTATGGCTACACCTTC CATSRARTAYGYTF TRBV15 - 14 - TRBJ1-2
TGTGCCAGCAGTCCCCCCGGCGGAGGACGGGAGAAGCAGTACTTC CASSPPGGGREKQYF TRBV6-5 - 15 - TRBJ2-7
TGTGCCAGCGGGGACTTTAGCGAGCAGTACTTC CASGDFSEQYF TRBV6-1 - 11 - TRBJ2-7
TGTGCCACCAGCAGAGAGGGACTCTCTGGAAACACCATATATTTT CATSREGLSGNTIYF TRBV15 - 15 - TRBJ1-3
TGTGCCAGCAGTTCCCAGCTAGCGGGAGGGTACAATGAGCAGTTCTTC CASSSQLAGGYNEQFF TRBV28 - 16 TRBD2 TRBJ2-1
TGCGCCAGCAGCTCTACGGACAGGGCGCGGTGGAACACTGAAGCTTTCTTT CASSSTDRARWNTEAFF TRBV5-1 few 17 TRBD1 TRBJ1-1
TGTGCCAGCAGTTTGTCTTCCTACGAGCAGTACTTC CASSLSSYEQYF TRBV28 - 12 - TRBJ2-7
TGTGCCAGCAGCTTCGCCGGTCAGGGAGGCGAAAAACTGTTTTTT CASSFAGQGGEKLFF TRBV11-2 - 15 - TRBJ1-4
TGTGCCAGCAGCCAAGGGACTAGCGGGAATTACAATGAGCAGTTCTTC CASSQGTSGNYNEQFF TRBV4-2 - 16 TRBD2 TRBJ2-1
TGTGCCAGCAGTTACGAGGGACAGGGGTCTGGCTACACCTTC CASSYEGQGSGYTF TRBV6-5 once 14 TRBD1 TRBJ1-2
TGTGCCAGCAGCCTAGCGGCCTACGAGCAGTACTTC CASSLAAYEQYF TRBV28 - 12 TRBD2 TRBJ2-7
TGTGCCAGCAGAGGCCGGGCCCCTTTTGGCTACACCTTC CASRGRAPFGYTF TRBV2 - 13 - TRBJ1-2
TGTGCCAGCAGGGGGGACATGGGGGATGGCTACACCTTC CASRGDMGDGYTF TRBV2 - 13 - TRBJ1-2
TGTGCCAGCAGCCCTGGGGCTTATGGCTACACCTTC CASSPGAYGYTF TRBV13 - 12 - TRBJ1-2
TGCAGCGTTGGGACAGGGCCCGCAGCAGATACGCAGTATTTT CSVGTGPAADTQYF TRBV29-1 - 14 TRBD1 TRBJ2-3
TGCGCCAGCAGCTTCCTCCGTGGGGGGGAGGCAGAGACCCAGTACTTC CASSFLRGGEAETQYF TRBV5-1 - 16 TRBD2 TRBJ2-5
TGCGCCAGCAGCTTGGGGGACAGGGCGTGGACTGAAGCTTTCTTT CASSLGDRAWTEAFF TRBV5-1 few 15 TRBD1 TRBJ1-1
TGTGCCAGCAGTTTGGGCAGATACTATGGCTACACCTTC CASSLGRYYGYTF TRBV27 - 13 - TRBJ1-2
TGCGCCAGCAGCTTGCAACAGGGGCGCACCGGGGAGCTGTTTTTT CASSLQQGRTGELFF TRBV5-1 - 15 TRBD1 TRBJ2-2
TGCGCCAGCGCCGATGGACTAGGTTTCTCCGAGCAGTACTTC CASADGLGFSEQYF TRBV5-1 - 14 TRBD2 TRBJ2-7
TGTGCCTGGAGCAAGGACGCAGGAAACACCATATATTTT CAWSKDAGNTIYF TRBV30 - 13 - TRBJ1-3
TGTGCCAGCAGTTTAAAGGTTGTGGACACTGAAGCTTTCTTT CASSLKVVDTEAFF TRBV27 - 14 - TRBJ1-1
TGCGCCAGCAGCTATTCCGGGACTACCCGATACAATGAGCAGTTCTTC CASSYSGTTRYNEQFF TRBV5-1 - 16 TRBD2 TRBJ2-1
TGTGCCAGCAGCGTAGTAGAGCGACAGGGGAACACTGAAGCTTTCTTT CASSVVERQGNTEAFF TRBV9 - 16 TRBD1 TRBJ1-1
TGTGCCAGCAGTGCGCTCGTTTCTTACGAGCAGTACTTC CASSALVSYEQYF TRBV6-1 - 13 - TRBJ2-7
TGCGCCAGCAGCCAAGGACTAGCGGGAGTGTACACCGGGGAGCTGTTTTTT CASSQGLAGVYTGELFF TRBV4-1 - 17 TRBD2 TRBJ2-2
TGCGCCAGCAGCTTGGTCCCCCCCTCGGAGACCCAGTACTTC CASSLVPPSETQYF TRBV5-1 - 14 - TRBJ2-5
TGTGCCAGCAGTTTAAGGGGGTGGGGCCCCGATACGACTCAGCCCCAGCATTTT CASSLRGWGPDTTQPQHF TRBV27 - 18 - TRBJ1-5
TGTGCCAGCAGCCCGACCCCCTATAGCAATCAGCCCCAGCATTTT CASSPTPYSNQPQHF TRBV6-5 - 15 - TRBJ1-5
TGTGCCAGCAGCCGTACCGGGAGCGATTTTCATGGCTACACCTTC CASSRTGSDFHGYTF TRBV7-3 - 15 - TRBJ1-2
TGTGCCAGCACCAGCGCGAACACCGGGGAGCTGTTTTTT CASTSANTGELFF TRBV5-5 - 13 - TRBJ2-2
TGTGCCAGCCTTTTACAGGAAACCCAGTACTTC CASLLQETQYF TRBV28 - 11 - TRBJ2-5
TGCGCCAGCAGCCGACAAGGAGGCGGGGGCGCGGTTGAAAAACTGTTTTTT CASSRQGGGGAVEKLFF TRBV4-1 - 17 - TRBJ1-4
TGTGCCAGCAGTTCAGGACAGGATGAAAAACTGTTTTTT CASSSGQDEKLFF TRBV28 - 13 TRBD1 TRBJ1-4
TGTGCCAGCAGTTTATCCGGCCCGGAGGATTTT CASSLSGPEDF TRBV28 - 11 - TRBJ1-5
TGTGCCACCAGCAGAGACCAGCGGGAAAAACTGTTTTTT CATSRDQREKLFF TRBV15 - 13 - TRBJ1-4